This is a list of T cell receptor beta chains from one sample in a study of early T cells in non-severe SARS-CoV-2 infection. TCRdb re-called the 5' RACE reads with MiXCR, one entry per CDR3 protein. The sample gives 65,000 to 95,000 distinct CDR3 sequences, around 10% of which show up once; 15% to 18% is in the top ten. The sequenced sample was whole blood, obtained at baseline. These receptors all come from an adult who was a healthcare worker with PCR-confirmed SARS-CoV-2 infection or an uninfected control (not recorded which). The donor label of this sample is uncertain. Both conserved end residues are trimmed from each CDR3. Clone size appears in some rows only: once, few, many, or a class for an expanded clone.

v_call	cdr3_length	clone_size	j_call	cdr3_aa
TRBV20-1	14	many	TRBJ2-3	SARAGSGGYTDTQY
TRBV5-1	13	-	TRBJ2-1	ASSLAGGPSHEQF
TRBV4-1	13	few	TRBJ2-1	ASSLSGRVRNEQF
TRBV12-3/TRBV12-4	13	-	TRBJ2-1	ASSSWASGYNEQF
TRBV20-1	12	many	TRBJ2-7	SASFPGSSYEQY
TRBV6-1	14	few	TRBJ1-2	ASTYWRGRGVYGYT
TRBV15	14	once	TRBJ2-3	ATSRRTGGLADTQY
TRBV5-8	13	many	TRBJ1-4	ASSLGMDRGEKLF
TRBV9	11	-	TRBJ1-1	ASSVADPGEAF
TRBV20-1	12	many	TRBJ2-7	SARDRSGGYEQY
TRBV7-9	12	-	TRBJ2-5	ACSFSQGQETQY
TRBV14	15	few	TRBJ2-1	ASSQGSPSATYNEQF
TRBV7-3	13	many	TRBJ2-7	ASSPRGGSSHEQY
TRBV4-1	14	-	TRBJ1-6	ASSPSWGREVSPLH
TRBV5-1	11	few	TRBJ1-2	ASSFQGDYGYT
TRBV6-5	10	-	TRBJ1-2	ASRTGHYGYT
TRBV20-1	11	many	TRBJ2-7	SASGTGLYEQY
TRBV7-3	13	many	TRBJ2-3	ASSLAGGATDTQY